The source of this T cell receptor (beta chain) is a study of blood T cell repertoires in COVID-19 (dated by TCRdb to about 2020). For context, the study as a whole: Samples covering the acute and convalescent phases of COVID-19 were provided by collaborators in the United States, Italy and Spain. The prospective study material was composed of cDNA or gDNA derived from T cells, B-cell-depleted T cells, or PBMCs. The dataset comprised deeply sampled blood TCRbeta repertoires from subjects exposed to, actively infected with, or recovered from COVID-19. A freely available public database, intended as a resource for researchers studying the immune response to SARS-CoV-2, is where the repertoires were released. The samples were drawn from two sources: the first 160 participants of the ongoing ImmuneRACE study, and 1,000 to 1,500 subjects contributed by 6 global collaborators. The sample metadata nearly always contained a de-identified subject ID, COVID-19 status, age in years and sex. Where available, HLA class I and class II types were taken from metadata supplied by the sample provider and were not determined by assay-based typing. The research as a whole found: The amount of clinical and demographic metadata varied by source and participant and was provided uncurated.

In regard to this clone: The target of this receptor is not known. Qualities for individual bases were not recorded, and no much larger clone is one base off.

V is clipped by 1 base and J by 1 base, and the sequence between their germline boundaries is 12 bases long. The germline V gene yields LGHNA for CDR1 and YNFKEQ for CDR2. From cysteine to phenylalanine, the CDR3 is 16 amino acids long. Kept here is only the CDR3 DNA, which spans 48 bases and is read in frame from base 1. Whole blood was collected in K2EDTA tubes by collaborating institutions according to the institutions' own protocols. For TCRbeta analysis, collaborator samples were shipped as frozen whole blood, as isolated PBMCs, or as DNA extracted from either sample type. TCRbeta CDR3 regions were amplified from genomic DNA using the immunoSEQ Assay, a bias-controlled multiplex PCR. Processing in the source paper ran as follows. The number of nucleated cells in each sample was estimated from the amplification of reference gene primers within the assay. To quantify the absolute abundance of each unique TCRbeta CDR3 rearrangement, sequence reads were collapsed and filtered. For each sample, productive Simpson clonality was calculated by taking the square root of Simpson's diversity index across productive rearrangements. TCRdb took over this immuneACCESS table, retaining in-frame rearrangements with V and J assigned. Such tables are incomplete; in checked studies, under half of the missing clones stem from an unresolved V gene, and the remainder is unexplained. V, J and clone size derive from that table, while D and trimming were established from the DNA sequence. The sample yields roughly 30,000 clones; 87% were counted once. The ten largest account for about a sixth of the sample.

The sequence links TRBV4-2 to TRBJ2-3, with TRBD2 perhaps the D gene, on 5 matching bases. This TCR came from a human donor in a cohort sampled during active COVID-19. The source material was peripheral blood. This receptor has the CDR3 CASSQVSADRTDTQYF. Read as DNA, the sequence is TGTGCCAGCAGCCAAGTTAGCGCGGACCGCACAGATACGCAGTATTTT.